This T cell receptor (beta chain) came from a study of T cells after yellow fever vaccination. Study results and caveats: The CD4 compartment and the CD8 compartment contained a small share of clonotypes in common. FACS-sorted repertoires could harbor abundant contaminating bulk-population clonotypes.

This clonotype was seen a handful of times. Its antigen is undetermined. The DNA is left out, because the CDR3 cannot be placed on it with certainty; the CDR3 is given as TCRdb lists it. One entry per CDR3 protein, called by TCRdb with MiXCR from the 5' RACE reads. The table lists 350,000 to 550,000 distinct CDR3 sequences, roughly a sixth of them singletons. The clonotype was recovered from a man between 18 and 29 years old who received the YFV17D yellow fever vaccine. The input for sequencing was PBMCs, taken before the yellow fever booster vaccination.

The chain's CDR3 is CSVGPGAKNIQYF. The chain has TRBV20-1 and TRBJ2-4; TRBD1 is the table's D call, not checked against the DNA. Germline V gene lookup returns CDR1 DFQATT and CDR2 SNEGSKA (reference sequence). From its first to its last residue, the CDR3 has 13 amino acids.